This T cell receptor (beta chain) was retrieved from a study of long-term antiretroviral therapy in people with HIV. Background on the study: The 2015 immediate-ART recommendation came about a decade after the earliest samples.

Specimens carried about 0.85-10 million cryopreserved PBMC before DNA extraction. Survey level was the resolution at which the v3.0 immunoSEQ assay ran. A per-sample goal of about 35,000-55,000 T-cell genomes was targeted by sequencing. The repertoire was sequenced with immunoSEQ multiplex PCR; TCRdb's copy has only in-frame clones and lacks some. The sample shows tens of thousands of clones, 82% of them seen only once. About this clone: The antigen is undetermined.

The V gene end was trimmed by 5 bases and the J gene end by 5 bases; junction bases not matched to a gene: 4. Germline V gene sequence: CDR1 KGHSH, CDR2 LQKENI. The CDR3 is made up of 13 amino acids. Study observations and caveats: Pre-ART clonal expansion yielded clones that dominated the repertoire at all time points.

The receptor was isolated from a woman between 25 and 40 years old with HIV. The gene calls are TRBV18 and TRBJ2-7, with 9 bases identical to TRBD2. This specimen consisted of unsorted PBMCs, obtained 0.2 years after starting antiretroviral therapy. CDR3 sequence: CASSNLAGDEQYV. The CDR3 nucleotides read TGTGCCAGCTCAAATTTAGCGGGGGACGAGCAGTACGTC.